A selection of T cell receptor beta chains follows, all from one sample in a study of identical twins. TCRdb redid the calling of the 5' RACE reads with MiXCR, one entry per CDR3 protein. The sample lists fewer than 550,000 distinct CDR3 sequences; about 13% were seen once. In addition, the sample was reused for a study of yellow fever vaccine responses in identical twins.

Sequencing used CD4+ T cells sorted from blood. The source of these receptors is a woman aged 18 to 35 in good health. The CDR3 runs from the conserved cysteine through the conserved F or W. The D gene is left open where the match is weak. Clone size is shown for a subset of rows, as once, few, many or a class of expanded clone.

abundance	d_gene	j_gene	v_gene	CDR3aa	CDR3nt
-	-	TRBJ2-4	TRBV20-1	CSARDRLLAKNIQYF	TGCAGTGCTAGAGATAGGCTGTTGGCCAAAAACATTCAGTACTTC
many	-	TRBJ2-1	TRBV12-3/TRBV12-4	CASSRDQYNEQFF	TGTGCCAGCAGCCGGGACCAGTACAATGAGCAGTTCTTC
once	-	TRBJ1-5	TRBV6-5	CASSRGSQPQHF	TGTGCCAGCAGCCGAGGAAGTCAGCCCCAGCATTTT
few	-	TRBJ2-7	TRBV7-2	CASSSGVRTYEQYF	TGTGCCAGCAGCTCGGGGGTAAGGACCTACGAGCAGTACTTC
-	-	TRBJ2-3	TRBV5-1	CASSLFGTDTQYF	TGCGCCAGCAGCTTGTTCGGCACAGATACGCAGTATTTT
-	-	TRBJ1-1	TRBV29-1	CSVVVGGPEAFF	TGCAGCGTTGTAGTAGGAGGGCCTGAAGCTTTCTTT
-	-	TRBJ2-7	TRBV2	CASRAEGAERYEQYF	TGTGCCAGCAGGGCAGAGGGAGCCGAGAGATACGAGCAGTACTTC
-	-	TRBJ1-6	TRBV6-5	CASSYSSVRDSLHF	TGTGCCAGCAGTTACTCGAGCGTCCGGGACTCCCTCCACTTT
few	TRBD2	TRBJ2-3	TRBV4-3	CASSLGLAVYSTDTQYF	TGCGCCAGCAGCCTCGGACTAGCGGTCTATTCCACAGATACGCAGTATTTT
few	TRBD1	TRBJ2-3	TRBV7-9	CASSSGTGMFTDTQYF	TGTGCCAGCAGCTCCGGGACAGGGATGTTCACAGATACGCAGTATTTT
-	-	TRBJ2-2	TRBV20-1	CSARIRGELFF	TGCAGTGCTAGGATCCGAGGGGAGCTGTTTTTT
many	-	TRBJ2-2	TRBV29-1	CSVVRDLNTGELFF	TGCAGCGTTGTTAGGGATTTAAACACCGGGGAGCTGTTTTTT
many	TRBD1	TRBJ2-7	TRBV7-2	CASSSEPGGYEQYF	TGTGCCAGCAGCTCAGAGCCAGGGGGCTACGAGCAGTACTTC
-	-	TRBJ2-1	TRBV3-1	CASRNRGGSDNEQFF	TGTGCCAGCAGGAACAGGGGAGGTTCGGACAATGAGCAGTTCTTC
few	-	TRBJ1-4	TRBV20-1	CSARNPTNEKLFF	TGCAGTGCTAGAAACCCAACTAATGAAAAACTGTTTTTT
few	TRBD2	TRBJ2-5	TRBV12-3/TRBV12-4	CASTQERGTRETQYF	TGTGCCAGCACTCAAGAGCGAGGGACTAGAGAGACCCAGTACTTC
many	-	TRBJ2-1	TRBV24-1	CATSPTGSYNEQFF	TGTGCCACCAGCCCGACAGGCTCCTACAATGAGCAGTTCTTC
-	-	TRBJ1-5	TRBV7-2	CASSLLHRGPQHF	TGTGCCAGCAGCTTACTCCACCGTGGGCCCCAGCATTTT
-	-	TRBJ2-7	TRBV5-1	CASSSGTREQYF	TGCGCCAGCAGCTCCGGGACACGCGAGCAGTACTTC
-	TRBD2	TRBJ2-3	TRBV29-1	CSVEDRSRLAGVADTQYF	TGCAGCGTTGAAGATCGTTCGCGACTAGCGGGAGTGGCAGATACGCAGTATTTT
-	-	TRBJ2-1	TRBV3-1	CASSLPSTGQFF	TGTGCCAGCAGCCTACCATCGACAGGCCAGTTCTTC
-	-	TRBJ2-1	TRBV6-5	CASSYAAGNYNEQFF	TGTGCCAGCAGTTACGCTGCAGGGAACTACAATGAGCAGTTCTTC
few	-	TRBJ2-7	TRBV7-8	CASSLLAMEGEQYF	TGTGCCAGCAGCTTACTAGCGATGGAAGGCGAGCAGTACTTC
-	-	TRBJ2-2	TRBV14	CASSQEYGQGGTGELFF	TGTGCCAGCAGCCAAGAGTATGGGCAGGGAGGCACCGGGGAGCTGTTTTTT
few	TRBD2	TRBJ2-3	TRBV10-3	CAITSGGSTDTQYF	TGTGCCATCACTTCGGGGGGAAGCACAGATACGCAGTATTTT
many	-	TRBJ2-7	TRBV20-1	CSARVGAYEQYF	TGCAGTGCTCGAGTCGGAGCCTACGAGCAGTACTTC
-	TRBD1	TRBJ2-5	TRBV29-1	CSVTRNRGMQETQYF	TGCAGCGTCACCCGGAACAGGGGCATGCAAGAGACCCAGTACTTC
few	TRBD2	TRBJ2-1	TRBV7-2	CASSTRASGYNEQFF	TGTGCCAGCAGCACCCGGGCTAGCGGGTACAATGAGCAGTTCTTC
-	-	TRBJ2-7	TRBV15	CATGTVSSYEQYF	TGTGCCACCGGGACGGTGAGCTCCTACGAGCAGTACTTC
few	TRBD1	TRBJ2-5	TRBV28	CASSSPGGGGETQYF	TGTGCCAGCAGTTCACCAGGGGGTGGTGGAGAGACCCAGTACTTC
few	-	TRBJ1-1	TRBV6-2/TRBV6-3	CASRIRDTTEAFF	TGTGCCAGCAGAATCCGGGACACTACTGAAGCTTTCTTT
many	-	TRBJ1-3	TRBV25-1	CASTSDKSSGNTIYF	TGTGCCAGCACATCAGACAAGAGCTCTGGAAACACCATATATTTT
-	-	TRBJ2-6	TRBV2	CASSEQVGLSLSGANVLTF	TGTGCCAGCAGTGAACAAGTGGGTCTAAGCTTGTCTGGGGCCAACGTCCTGACTTTC
-	TRBD2	TRBJ2-4	TRBV20-1	CSAVGRSLWNIQYF	TGCAGTGCAGTCGGGAGGTCTCTATGGAACATTCAGTACTTC
many	TRBD1	TRBJ1-4	TRBV3-1	CASSPRDRDKNLFF	TGTGCCAGCAGCCCACGGGACAGGGACAAAAACCTGTTTTTT
few	TRBD1	TRBJ2-5	TRBV20-1	CSVYWDRKETQYF	TGCAGTGTTTACTGGGACAGAAAAGAGACCCAGTACTTC
few	-	TRBJ2-2	TRBV4-3	CASSQSPRPNTGELFF	TGCGCCAGCAGCCAATCCCCCAGGCCAAACACCGGGGAGCTGTTTTTT
-	TRBD1	TRBJ2-5	TRBV28	CASSTPGTGVETQYF	TGTGCCAGCAGTACCCCCGGGACAGGGGTAGAGACCCAGTACTTC
-	TRBD2	TRBJ2-7	TRBV20-1	CSARANQLAVGSYEQYF	TGCAGTGCTAGAGCCAACCAACTAGCGGTGGGATCCTACGAGCAGTACTTC
few	TRBD2	TRBJ2-3	TRBV6-4	CASRLTSGGTDTQYF	TGTGCCAGCAGACTTACTAGCGGTGGCACAGATACGCAGTATTTT
few	-	TRBJ2-7	TRBV29-1	CSARKGAYEQYF	TGCAGCGCCAGAAAGGGGGCCTACGAGCAGTACTTC
-	TRBD1	TRBJ2-7	TRBV6-2/TRBV6-3	CASQGGLVQYF	TGTGCCAGCCAAGGGGGCCTGGTGCAGTACTTC
-	TRBD2	TRBJ2-1	TRBV19	CASGSGTIGNEQFF	TGTGCCAGTGGGAGCGGGACGATTGGCAATGAGCAGTTCTTC
few	TRBD1	TRBJ2-2	TRBV9	CASSARDRITNTGELFF	TGTGCCAGCAGCGCAAGGGACAGGATAACGAACACCGGGGAGCTGTTTTTT
-	TRBD2	TRBJ2-3	TRBV7-2	CASSLVTSARTDTQYF	TGTGCCAGCAGCTTAGTGACTAGCGCCCGCACAGATACGCAGTATTTT
few	-	TRBJ2-4	TRBV20-1	CSGSPGAGAKNIQYF	TGCAGTGGTAGCCCAGGGGCGGGAGCCAAAAACATTCAGTACTTC
few	-	TRBJ1-1	TRBV29-1	CSVASPRRENTEAFF	TGCAGCGTTGCCTCCCCCCGTCGAGAAAACACTGAAGCTTTCTTT
-	-	TRBJ2-1	TRBV28	CASSPNYRVNEQFF	TGTGCCAGCAGCCCCAATTACAGGGTCAATGAGCAGTTCTTC